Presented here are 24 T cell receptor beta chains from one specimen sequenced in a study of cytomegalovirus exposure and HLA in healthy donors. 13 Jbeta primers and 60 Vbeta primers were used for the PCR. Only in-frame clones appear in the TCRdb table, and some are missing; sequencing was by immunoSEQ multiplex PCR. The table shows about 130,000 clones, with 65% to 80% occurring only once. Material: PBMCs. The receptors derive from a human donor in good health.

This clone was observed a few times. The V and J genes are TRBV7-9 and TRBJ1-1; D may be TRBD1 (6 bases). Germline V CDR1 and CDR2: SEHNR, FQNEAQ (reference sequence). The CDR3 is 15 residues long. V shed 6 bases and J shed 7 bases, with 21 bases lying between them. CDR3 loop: CASRVDGTPLGEAFF. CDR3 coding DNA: TGTGCCAGCAGGGTTGATGGGACACCTCTGGGTGAAGCTTTCTTT.

The CDR3 is CASSLAGQGAYEQYF. CDR3 nucleotides: TGTGCCAGCAGCTTAGCGGGACAGGGGGCCTACGAGCAGTACTTC. The J gene is TRBJ2-7, the V gene TRBV7-8, with 11 bases lining up with TRBD1. Looked up from germline, CDR1 is SGHVS and CDR2 is FQNEAQ. This CDR3 region has 15 residues. V trimming: 0 bases; J trimming: 2 bases; junction bases outside the gene matches: 0.

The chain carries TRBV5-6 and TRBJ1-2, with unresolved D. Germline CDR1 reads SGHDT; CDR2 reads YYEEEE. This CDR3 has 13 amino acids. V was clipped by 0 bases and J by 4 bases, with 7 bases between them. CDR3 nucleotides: TGTGCCAGCAGCTTGGGGAGAATCTATGGCTACACCTTC. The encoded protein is CASSLGRIYGYTF.

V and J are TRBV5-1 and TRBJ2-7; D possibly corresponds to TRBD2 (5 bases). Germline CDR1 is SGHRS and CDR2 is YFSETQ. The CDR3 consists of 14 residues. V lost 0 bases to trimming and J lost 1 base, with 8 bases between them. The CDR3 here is CASSLEDFSYEQYF. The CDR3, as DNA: TGCGCCAGCAGCTTGGAGGACTTTTCCTACGAGCAGTACTTC.

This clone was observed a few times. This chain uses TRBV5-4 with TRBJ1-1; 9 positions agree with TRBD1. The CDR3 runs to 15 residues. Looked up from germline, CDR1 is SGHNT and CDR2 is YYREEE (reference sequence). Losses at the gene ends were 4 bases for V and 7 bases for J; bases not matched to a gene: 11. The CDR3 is CASSQGGDRAYEAFF. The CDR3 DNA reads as TGTGCCAGCAGCCAGGGTGGGGACAGGGCATATGAAGCTTTCTTT.

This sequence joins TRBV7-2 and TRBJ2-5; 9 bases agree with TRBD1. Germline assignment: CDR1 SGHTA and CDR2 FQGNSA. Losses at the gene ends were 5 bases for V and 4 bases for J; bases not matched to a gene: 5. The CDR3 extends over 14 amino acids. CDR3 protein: CASSNRGLPETQYF. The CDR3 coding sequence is TGTGCCAGCAGCAACAGGGGGCTCCCAGAGACCCAGTACTTC.

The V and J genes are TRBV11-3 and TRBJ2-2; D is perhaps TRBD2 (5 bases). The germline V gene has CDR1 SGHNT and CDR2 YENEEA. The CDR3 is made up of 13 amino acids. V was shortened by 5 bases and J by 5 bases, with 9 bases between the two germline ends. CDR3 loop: CASSPRRTGELFF. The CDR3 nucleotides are TGTGCCAGCAGCCCAAGGAGGACCGGGGAGCTGTTTTTT.

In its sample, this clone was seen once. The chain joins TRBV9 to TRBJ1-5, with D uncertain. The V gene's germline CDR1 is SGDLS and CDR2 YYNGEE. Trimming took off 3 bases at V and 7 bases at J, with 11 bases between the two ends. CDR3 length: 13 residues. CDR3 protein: CASSEGGGQPQHF. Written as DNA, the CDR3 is TGTGCCAGCAGCGAGGGAGGAGGGCAGCCCCAGCATTTT. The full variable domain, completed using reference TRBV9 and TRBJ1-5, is DSGVTQTPKHLITATGQRVTLRCSPRSGDLSVYWYQQSLDQGLQFLIQYYNGEERAKGNILERFSAQQFPDLHSELNLSSLELGDSALYFCASSEGGGQPQHFGDGTRLSIL.

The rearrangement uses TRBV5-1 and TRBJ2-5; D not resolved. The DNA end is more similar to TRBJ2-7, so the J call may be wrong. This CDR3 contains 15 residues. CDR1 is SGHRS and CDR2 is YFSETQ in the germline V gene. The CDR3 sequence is CASSLTDLISYEQYF. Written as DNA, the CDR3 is TGCGCCAGCAGCTTGACAGATTTGATCTCCTACGAGCAGTACTTC.

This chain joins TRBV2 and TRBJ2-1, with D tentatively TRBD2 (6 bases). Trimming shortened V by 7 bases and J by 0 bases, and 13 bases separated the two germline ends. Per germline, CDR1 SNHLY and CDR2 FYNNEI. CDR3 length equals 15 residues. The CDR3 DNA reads TGTGCCAGCAAAACCGTCGGGGGCTCCTACAATGAGCAGTTCTTC. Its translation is CASKTVGGSYNEQFF.

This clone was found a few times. The CDR3 is CASSKGQGWETQYF. CDR3 coding DNA: TGTGCCAGTAGTAAGGGACAGGGTTGGGAGACCCAGTACTTC. This chain joins TRBV19 and TRBJ2-5, with TRBD1 matching over 9 bases. Germline assignment: CDR1 LNHDA and CDR2 SQIVND (reference sequence). The CDR3 is 14 amino acids. Trimming at V came to 4 bases and at J to 5 bases, leaving 5 bases not matched to a gene.

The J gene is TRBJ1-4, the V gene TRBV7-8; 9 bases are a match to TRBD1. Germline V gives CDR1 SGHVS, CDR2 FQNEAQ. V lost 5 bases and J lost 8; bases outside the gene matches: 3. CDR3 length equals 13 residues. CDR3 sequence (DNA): TGTGCCAGCAGCCGGACAGGGGCCGAAAAACTGTTTTTT. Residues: CASSRTGAEKLFF.

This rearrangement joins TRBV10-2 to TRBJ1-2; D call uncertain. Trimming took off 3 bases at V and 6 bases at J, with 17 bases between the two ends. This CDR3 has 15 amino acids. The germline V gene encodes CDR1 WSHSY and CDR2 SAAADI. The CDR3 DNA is TGCGCCAGCAGTGAAGAGTTGTGGGCATTTAATGGCTACACCTTC. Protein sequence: CASSEELWAFNGYTF.

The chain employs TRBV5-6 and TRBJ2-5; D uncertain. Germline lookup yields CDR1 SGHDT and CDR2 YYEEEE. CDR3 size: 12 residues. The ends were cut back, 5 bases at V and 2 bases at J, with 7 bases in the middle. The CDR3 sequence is CASRRGQETQYF. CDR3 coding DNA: TGTGCCAGCAGGCGCGGACAAGAGACCCAGTACTTC.

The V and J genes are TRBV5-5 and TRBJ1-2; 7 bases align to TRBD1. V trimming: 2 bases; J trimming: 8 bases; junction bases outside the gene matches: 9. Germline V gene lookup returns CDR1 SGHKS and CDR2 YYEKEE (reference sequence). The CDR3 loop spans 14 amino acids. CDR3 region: CASSFGPSGGGYTF. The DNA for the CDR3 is TGTGCCAGCAGCTTCGGACCATCAGGGGGAGGCTACACCTTC. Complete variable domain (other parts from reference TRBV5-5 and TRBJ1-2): DAGVTQSPTHLIKTRGQQVTLRCSPISGHKSVSWYQQVLGQGPQFIFQYYEKEERGRGNFPDRFSARQFPNYSSELNVNALLLGDSALYLCASSFGPSGGGYTFGSGTRLTVV.

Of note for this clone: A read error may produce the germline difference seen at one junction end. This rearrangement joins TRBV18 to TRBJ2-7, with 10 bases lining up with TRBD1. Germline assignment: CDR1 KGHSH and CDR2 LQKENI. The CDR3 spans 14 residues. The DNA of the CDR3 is TGTGCCAGCTCACCATCCGGGACAGGGGCCTCAGGGCGCTTC. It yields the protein CASSPSGTGASGRF.

CDR3 region: CASQDRFLSYEQYF. The DNA of the CDR3 is TGTGCCAGCCAAGACAGGTTCCTCTCCTACGAGCAGTACTTC. This chain uses TRBV6-6 with TRBJ2-5; tentative D call: TRBD1 (6 bases). The J call may be faulty, since TRBJ2-7 better matches the DNA end. CDR3 length equals 14 residues. The germline gives CDR1 MNHNY, CDR2 SVGAGI (reference sequence).

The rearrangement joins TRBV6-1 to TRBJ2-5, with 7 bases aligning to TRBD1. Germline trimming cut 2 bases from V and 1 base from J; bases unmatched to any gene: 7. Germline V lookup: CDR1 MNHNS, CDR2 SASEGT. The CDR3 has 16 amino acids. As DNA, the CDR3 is TGTGCCAGCAGTGAATCCACAGGGGCAAGCCAAGAGACCCAGTACTTC. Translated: CASSESTGASQETQYF.

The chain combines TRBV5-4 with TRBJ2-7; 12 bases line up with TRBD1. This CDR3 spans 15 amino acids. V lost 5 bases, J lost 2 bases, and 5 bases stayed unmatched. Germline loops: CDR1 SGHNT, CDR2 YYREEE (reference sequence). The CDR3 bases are TGTGCCAGCAGTCCGGGACAGGGGGCGACCTACGAGCAGTACTTC. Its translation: CASSPGQGATYEQYF.

In DNA, the CDR3 is TGTGCCAGCAGCACACAGGGGGCCCGAACTGAAGCTTTCTTT. As protein: CASSTQGARTEAFF. The chain combines TRBV11-3 with TRBJ1-1, with TRBD1 matching 9 bases. This CDR3 has 14 residues. With V trimmed by 5 bases and J by 5 bases, 6 bases remained unmatched. Germline V lookup: CDR1 SGHNT, CDR2 YENEEA.

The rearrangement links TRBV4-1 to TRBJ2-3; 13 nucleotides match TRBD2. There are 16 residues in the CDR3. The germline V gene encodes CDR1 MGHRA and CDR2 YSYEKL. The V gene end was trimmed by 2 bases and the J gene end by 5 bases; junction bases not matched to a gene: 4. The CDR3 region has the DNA TGCGCCAGCAGCCAAACTAGCGGGAGGGGGGTAGATACGCAGTATTTT. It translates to CASSQTSGRGVDTQYF.

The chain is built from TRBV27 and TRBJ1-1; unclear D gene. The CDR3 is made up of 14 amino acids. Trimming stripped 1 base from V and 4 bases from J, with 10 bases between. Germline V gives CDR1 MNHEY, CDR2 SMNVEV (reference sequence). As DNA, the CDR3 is TGTGCCAGCAGTTTATACGCAGGTCCCACTGAAGCTTTCTTT. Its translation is CASSLYAGPTEAFF.

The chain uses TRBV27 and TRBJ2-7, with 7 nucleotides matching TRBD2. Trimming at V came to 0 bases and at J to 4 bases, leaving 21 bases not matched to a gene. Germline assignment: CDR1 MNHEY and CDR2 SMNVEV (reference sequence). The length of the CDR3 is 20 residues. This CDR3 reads CASSLSTPGRSGGVTYEQYF. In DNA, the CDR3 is TGTGCCAGCAGTTTATCGACTCCCGGGAGGAGTGGCGGAGTAACTTACGAGCAGTACTTC.

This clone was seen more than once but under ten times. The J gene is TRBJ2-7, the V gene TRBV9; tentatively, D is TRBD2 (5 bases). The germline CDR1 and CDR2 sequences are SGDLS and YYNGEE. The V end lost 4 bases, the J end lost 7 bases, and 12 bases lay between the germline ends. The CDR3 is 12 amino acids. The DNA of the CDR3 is TGTGCCAGCAGCCCTAGGAGGTTGGAGCAGTACTTC. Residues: CASSPRRLEQYF.